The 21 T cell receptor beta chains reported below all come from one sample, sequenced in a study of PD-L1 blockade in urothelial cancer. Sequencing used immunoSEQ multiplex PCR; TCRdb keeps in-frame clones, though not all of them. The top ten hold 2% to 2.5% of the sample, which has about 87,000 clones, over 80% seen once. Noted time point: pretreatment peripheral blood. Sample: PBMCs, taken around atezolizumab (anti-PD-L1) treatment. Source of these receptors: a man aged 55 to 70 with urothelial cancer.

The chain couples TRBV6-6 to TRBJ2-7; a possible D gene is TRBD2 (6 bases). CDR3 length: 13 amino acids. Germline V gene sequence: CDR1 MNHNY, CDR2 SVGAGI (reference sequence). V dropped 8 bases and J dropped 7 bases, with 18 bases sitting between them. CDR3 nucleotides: TGTGCCAGCGGTAGACCGACTGGGGGGGAGCAGTACTTC. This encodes CASGRPTGGEQYF.

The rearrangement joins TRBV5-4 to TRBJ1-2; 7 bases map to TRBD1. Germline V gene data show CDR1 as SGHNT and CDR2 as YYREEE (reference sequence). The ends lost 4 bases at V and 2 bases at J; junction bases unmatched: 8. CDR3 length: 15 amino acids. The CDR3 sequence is CASSRYTGANYGYTF. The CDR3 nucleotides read TGTGCCAGCAGCCGCTACACAGGGGCGAACTATGGCTACACCTTC.

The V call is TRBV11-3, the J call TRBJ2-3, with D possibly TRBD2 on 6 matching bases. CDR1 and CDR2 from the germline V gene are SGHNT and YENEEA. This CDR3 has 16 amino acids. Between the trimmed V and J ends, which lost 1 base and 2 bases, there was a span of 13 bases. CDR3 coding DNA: TGTGCCAGCAGCTTAGGGTCTAGCGCGTACACAGATACGCAGTATTTT. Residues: CASSLGSSAYTDTQYF.

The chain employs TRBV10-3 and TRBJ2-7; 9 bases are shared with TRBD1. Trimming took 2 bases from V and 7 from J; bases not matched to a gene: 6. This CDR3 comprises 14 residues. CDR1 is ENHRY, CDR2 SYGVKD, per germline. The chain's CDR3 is CAISEGQGNQEQYF. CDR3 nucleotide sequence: TGTGCCATCAGTGAGGGACAGGGGAATCAGGAGCAGTACTTC.

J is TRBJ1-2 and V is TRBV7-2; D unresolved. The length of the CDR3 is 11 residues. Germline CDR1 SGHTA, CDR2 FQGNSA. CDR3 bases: TGTTTACTCTGGGGAAGAGGGGGCTACACCTTC. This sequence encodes CLLWGRGGYTF.

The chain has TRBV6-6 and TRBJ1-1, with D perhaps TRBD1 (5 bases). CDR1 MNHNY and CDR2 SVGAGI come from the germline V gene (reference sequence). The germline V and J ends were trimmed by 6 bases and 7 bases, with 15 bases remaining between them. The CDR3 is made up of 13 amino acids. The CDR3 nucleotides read TGTGCCAGCAGCAGCTTTCAGGGCGTTGAAGCTTTCTTT. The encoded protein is CASSSFQGVEAFF.

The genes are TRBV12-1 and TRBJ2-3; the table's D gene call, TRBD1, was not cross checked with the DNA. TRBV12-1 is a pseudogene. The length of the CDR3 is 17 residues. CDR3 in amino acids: CASSFAGQGSPTDTQYF. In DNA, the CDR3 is TGTGCCAGCAGCTTTGCGGGACAGGGTTCGCCTACAGATACGCAGTATTTT.

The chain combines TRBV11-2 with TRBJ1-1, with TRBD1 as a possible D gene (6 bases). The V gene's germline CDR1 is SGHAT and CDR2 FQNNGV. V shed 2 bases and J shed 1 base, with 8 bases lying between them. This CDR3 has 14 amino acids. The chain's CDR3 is CASSLLTGNTEAFF. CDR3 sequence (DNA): TGTGCCAGCAGCTTACTGACAGGGAACACTGAAGCTTTCTTT. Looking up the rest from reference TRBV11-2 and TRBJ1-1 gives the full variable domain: EAGVAQSPRYKIIEKRQSVAFWCNPISGHATLYWYQQILGQGPKLLIQFQNNGVVDDSQLPKDRFSAERLKGVDSTLKIQPAKLEDSAVYLCASSLLTGNTEAFFGQGTRLTVV.

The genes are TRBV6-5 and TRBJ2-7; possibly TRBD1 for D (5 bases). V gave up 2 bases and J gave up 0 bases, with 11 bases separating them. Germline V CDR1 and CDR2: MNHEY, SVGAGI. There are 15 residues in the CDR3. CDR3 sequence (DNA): TGTGCCAGCAGTTACAGACAGATCAGCTCCTACGAGCAGTACTTC. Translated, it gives CASSYRQISSYEQYF.

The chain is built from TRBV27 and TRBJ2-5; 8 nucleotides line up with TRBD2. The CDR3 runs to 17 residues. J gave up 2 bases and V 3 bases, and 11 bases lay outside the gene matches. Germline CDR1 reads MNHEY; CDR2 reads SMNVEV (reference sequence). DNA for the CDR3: TGTGCCAGCAGTTTGTATCCAGGACTAGCTGGGCAAGAGACCCAGTACTTC. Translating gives CASSLYPGLAGQETQYF.

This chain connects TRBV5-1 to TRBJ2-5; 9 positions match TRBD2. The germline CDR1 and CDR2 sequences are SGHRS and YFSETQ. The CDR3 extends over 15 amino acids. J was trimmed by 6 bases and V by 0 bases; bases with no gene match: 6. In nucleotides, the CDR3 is TGCGCCAGCAGCTTGGATAGCGGGGGCGCTAAGACCCAGTACTTC. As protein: CASSLDSGGAKTQYF.

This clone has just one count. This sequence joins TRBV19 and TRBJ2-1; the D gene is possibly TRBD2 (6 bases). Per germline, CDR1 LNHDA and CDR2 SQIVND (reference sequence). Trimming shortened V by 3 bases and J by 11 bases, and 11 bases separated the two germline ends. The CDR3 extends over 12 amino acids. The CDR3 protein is CASSIPGSKQFF. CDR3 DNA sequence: TGTGCCAGTAGTATTCCCGGGAGTAAGCAGTTCTTC.

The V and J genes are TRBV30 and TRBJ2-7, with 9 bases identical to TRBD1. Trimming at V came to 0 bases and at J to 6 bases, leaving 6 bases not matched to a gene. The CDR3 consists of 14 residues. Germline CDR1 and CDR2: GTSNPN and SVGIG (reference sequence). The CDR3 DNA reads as TGTGCCTGGAGTGTAGGGGACAGGGAGTCCGAGCAGTACTTC. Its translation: CAWSVGDRESEQYF.

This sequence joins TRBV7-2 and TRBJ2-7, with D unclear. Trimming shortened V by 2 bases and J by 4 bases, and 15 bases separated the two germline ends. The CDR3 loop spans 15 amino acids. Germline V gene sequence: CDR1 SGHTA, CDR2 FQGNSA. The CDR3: CASSLNAVVGYEQYF. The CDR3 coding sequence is TGTGCCAGCAGCTTAAACGCGGTCGTCGGGTACGAGCAGTACTTC.

This CDR3 is CASSSGGGTDTQYF. The DNA for the CDR3 is TGTGCCAGCAGCTCTGGGGGCGGGACAGATACGCAGTATTTT. The chain uses TRBV7-3 and TRBJ2-3; D possibly corresponds to TRBD1 (6 bases). This CDR3 has 14 amino acids. The V gene's germline CDR1 is SGHTA and CDR2 FQGTGA. V shed 4 bases and J shed 3 bases, with 11 bases lying between them.

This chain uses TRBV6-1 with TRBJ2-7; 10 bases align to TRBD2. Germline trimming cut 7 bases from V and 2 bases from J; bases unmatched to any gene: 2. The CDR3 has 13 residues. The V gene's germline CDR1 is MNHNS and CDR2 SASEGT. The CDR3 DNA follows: TGTGCCAGCACGAGCGGGGGGGCCTACGAGCAGTACTTC. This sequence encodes CASTSGGAYEQYF.

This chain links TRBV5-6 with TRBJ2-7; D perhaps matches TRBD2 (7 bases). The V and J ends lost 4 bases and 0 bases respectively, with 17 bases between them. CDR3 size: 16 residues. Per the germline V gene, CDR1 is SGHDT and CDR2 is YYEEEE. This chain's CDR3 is CASSIYREGPSYEQYF. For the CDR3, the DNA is TGTGCCAGCAGCATTTACAGGGAGGGGCCCTCCTACGAGCAGTACTTC. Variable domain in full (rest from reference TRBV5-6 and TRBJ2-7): DAGVTQSPTHLIKTRGQQVTLRCSPKSGHDTVSWYQQALGQGPQFIFQYYEEEERQRGNFPDRFSGHQFPNYSSELNVNALLLGDSALYLCASSIYREGPSYEQYFGPGTRLTVT.

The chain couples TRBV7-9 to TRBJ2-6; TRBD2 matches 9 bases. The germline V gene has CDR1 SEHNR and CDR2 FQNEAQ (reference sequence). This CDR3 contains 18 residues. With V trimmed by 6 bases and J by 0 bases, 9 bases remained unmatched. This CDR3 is CASSQAGGEDSGANVLTF. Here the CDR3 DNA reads TGTGCCAGCAGTCAGGCGGGGGGGGAGGACTCTGGGGCCAACGTCCTGACTTTC.

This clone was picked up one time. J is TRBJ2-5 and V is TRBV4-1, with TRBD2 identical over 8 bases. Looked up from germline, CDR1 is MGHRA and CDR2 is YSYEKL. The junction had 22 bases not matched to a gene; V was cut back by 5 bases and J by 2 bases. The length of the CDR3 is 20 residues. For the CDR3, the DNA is TGCGCCAGCAGCTTCACAGTTGTTGGGTCTGCGGGAGGCGCGCAAGAGACCCAGTACTTC. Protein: CASSFTVVGSAGGAQETQYF.

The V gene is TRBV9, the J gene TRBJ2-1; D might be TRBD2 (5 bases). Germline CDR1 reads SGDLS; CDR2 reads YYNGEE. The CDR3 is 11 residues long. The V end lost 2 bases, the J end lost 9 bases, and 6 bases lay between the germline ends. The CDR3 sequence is CASSVTSEQFF. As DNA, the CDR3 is TGTGCCAGCAGCGTCACTAGTGAGCAGTTCTTC.

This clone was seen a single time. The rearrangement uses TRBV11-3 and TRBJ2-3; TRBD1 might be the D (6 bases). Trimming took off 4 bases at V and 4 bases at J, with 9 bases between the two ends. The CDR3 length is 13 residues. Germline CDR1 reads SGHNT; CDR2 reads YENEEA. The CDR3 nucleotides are TGTGCCAGCAGCTCACAGGGAGCAGATACGCAGTATTTT. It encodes CASSSQGADTQYF.